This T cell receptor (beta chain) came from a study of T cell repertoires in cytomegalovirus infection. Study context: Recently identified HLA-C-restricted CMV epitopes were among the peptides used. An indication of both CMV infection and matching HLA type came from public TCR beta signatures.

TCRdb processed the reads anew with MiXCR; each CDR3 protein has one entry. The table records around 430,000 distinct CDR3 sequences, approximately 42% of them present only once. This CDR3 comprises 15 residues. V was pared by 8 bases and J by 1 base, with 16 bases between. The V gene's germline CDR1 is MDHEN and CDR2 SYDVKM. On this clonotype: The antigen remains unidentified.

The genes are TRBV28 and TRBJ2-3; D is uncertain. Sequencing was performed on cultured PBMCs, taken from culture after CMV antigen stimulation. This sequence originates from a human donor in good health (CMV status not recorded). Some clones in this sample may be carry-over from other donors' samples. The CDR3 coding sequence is TGTGCCAGCGGTCGGGCAGACGGTCGCACAGATACGCAGTATTTT. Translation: CASGRADGRTDTQYF.